This T cell receptor beta chain comes out of a study of T-cell reconstitution after alpha-beta-depleted transplantation in children. This CDR3 is built from 17 residues. J was trimmed by 9 bases and V by 6 bases; bases with no gene match: 14. This clonotype was counted ten times or more. Unique molecular identifiers were used to barcode this TCRbeta library. TCRdb reanalysed the PCR reads using MiXCR and keeps one entry per CDR3 protein. Of roughly 100,000 distinct CDR3 sequences in the sample, roughly 8% were seen once. This receptor was obtained from a human donor who donated a stem cell graft to a child with congenital amegakaryocytic thrombocytopenia. V gene TRBV12-3 or TRBV12-4 combines with J gene TRBJ2-1, with 13 bases matching TRBD2. The sequencing used PBMCs from the stem cell graft donor, collected from the stem cell graft. The CDR3 protein is CASSPTSGGSGTFEQFF. CDR3 in DNA: TGTGCCAGCAGCCCGACTAGCGGGGGGTCTGGTACATTTGAGCAGTTCTTC.